These T cell receptor beta chains were read from a single sample in a study of T-cell memory formation after mild COVID-19. TCRdb independently ran MiXCR on the 5' RACE reads; one entry per CDR3 protein. The sample yields over 9,500 distinct CDR3 sequences, around 15% seen once. The sequenced sample was PBMCs or a T cell subset sorted from them (not recorded which). These TCRs come from a man in his late teens or twenties who had mild COVID-19 (a few samples of this study predate the infection). Cell type and time point are not known. Both conserved end residues are part of each CDR3. A D gene is named only where the DNA matches it firmly. Expanded clones are given a class, and other clones once, few, many or no size at all.

TRBJ1-1 TRBD1 many TRBV6-6 TGTGCCAGCAGGGACAGGGTGAACACTGAAGCTTTCTTT CASRDRVNTEAFF
TRBJ2-1 TRBD1 medium-sized TRBV7-2 TGTGCCAGCAGCTTTCCGGGACAGGGTTTAGGTCCTTTCGATGAGCAGTTCTTC CASSFPGQGLGPFDEQFF
TRBJ2-5 TRBD1 NA TRBV29-1 TGCAGCGTGACAGGGGAAGTTCAAGAGACCCAGTACTTC CSVTGEVQETQYF
TRBJ1-1 NA NA TRBV6-1 TGTGCCAGCAGCGGACGGGAGAACACTGAAGCTTTCTTT CASSGRENTEAFF
TRBJ1-4 NA few TRBV4-3 TGCGCCAGCAGCCTTACGTCAACTAATGAAAAACTGTTTTTT CASSLTSTNEKLFF
TRBJ2-2 TRBD2 NA TRBV12-3/TRBV12-4 TGTGCCAGCAGCCCTAGCGGTTACACCGGGGAGCTGTTTTTT CASSPSGYTGELFF
TRBJ1-6 TRBD1 many TRBV7-8 TGTGCCAGCAGCTTCGGGGGACAGGGGGATAGGTCCCTCCACTTT CASSFGGQGDRSLHF
TRBJ1-1 TRBD1 few TRBV4-3 TGCGCCAGCAGCCAGACAAACAGGGGAATAAACACTGAAGCTTTCTTT CASSQTNRGINTEAFF
TRBJ1-2 NA many TRBV6-5 TGTGCCAGCAGTTATCAGGGCAGCAACTATGGCTACACCTTC CASSYQGSNYGYTF
TRBJ2-3 TRBD2 few TRBV4-2 TGTGCCAGCAGCCAAGACCTAGCGGGGGGCACAGATACGCAGTATTTT CASSQDLAGGTDTQYF
TRBJ2-7 TRBD1 many TRBV29-1 TGCAGCGTTTCCGGGACAGGGGCCTACGAGCAGTACTTC CSVSGTGAYEQYF
TRBJ1-6 TRBD1 many TRBV4-2 TGTGCCAGCAGCCAAGAGAACAGGGGGCCTTCACCCCTCCACTTT CASSQENRGPSPLHF
TRBJ2-2 NA many TRBV4-3 TGCGCCAGCAGCCGAGTCGACGGGCCTCGGGGAATGTTCACCGGGGAGCTGTTTTTT CASSRVDGPRGMFTGELFF
TRBJ2-1 TRBD2 many TRBV7-9 TGTGCCAGCAAGAAGACTAGCTCTGTCCTAGAGCAGTTCTTC CASKKTSSVLEQFF
TRBJ2-3 TRBD2 many TRBV4-3 TGCGCCAGCAGCCAAGGGTGGTACGGACTAGCCCTACCCCAGAGAGATACGCAGTATTTT CASSQGWYGLALPQRDTQYF
TRBJ2-5 NA many TRBV6-5 TGTGCCAGCAGACTACTAGGAAGAGAGACCCAGTACTTC CASRLLGRETQYF
TRBJ1-5 NA NA TRBV12-3/TRBV12-4 TGTGCCAGCAGTTGGACAGCGAGCAATCAGCCCCAGCATTTT CASSWTASNQPQHF
TRBJ2-2 NA NA TRBV7-2 TGTGCCAGCAGCTTAGCGCGGTACAGGACCAACACCGGGGAGCTGTTTTTT CASSLARYRTNTGELFF
TRBJ2-7 TRBD2 once TRBV7-2 TGTGCCAGCAGCTTATCACTAGCGGGTTACGAGCAGTACTTC CASSLSLAGYEQYF
TRBJ2-2 TRBD2 many TRBV4-1 TGCGCCAGCAGCCAAGTAAAGGGAAGCGGGGGAGAAAACACCGGGGAGCTGTTTTTT CASSQVKGSGGENTGELFF
TRBJ1-1 NA few TRBV5-1 TGCGCCAGCTCCTCCGGGTATTGGTTCACTGAAGCTTTCTTT CASSSGYWFTEAFF
TRBJ2-5 NA many TRBV3-1 TGTGCCAGCATCATGGGGGAGACCCAGTACTTC CASIMGETQYF
TRBJ2-1 TRBD2 many TRBV9 TGTGCCAGCAGCCGGGGGGGCTCCTACAATGAGCAGTTCTTC CASSRGGSYNEQFF
TRBJ2-3 NA many TRBV7-9 TGTGCCAGCAGCTATTGGCTGGCTAGCACAGATACGCAGTATTTT CASSYWLASTDTQYF
TRBJ2-1 NA NA TRBV2 TGTGCCAGCAGTGGGGGCCGGGAGCAGTTCTTC CASSGGREQFF
TRBJ1-2 NA many TRBV6-5 TGTGCCAGCAGCCGCCTCCCTCATACACTCTATGGCTACACCTTC CASSRLPHTLYGYTF
TRBJ1-6 TRBD1 many TRBV6-5 TGTGCCAGCAGTATATGGGACAGCAATAATTCACCCCTCCACTTT CASSIWDSNNSPLHF
TRBJ2-1 TRBD2 many TRBV20-1 TGCAGTGCCCCGGGACTAGCGGGGGCACCAGGGGAGCAGTTCTTC CSAPGLAGAPGEQFF
TRBJ2-3 NA many TRBV6-2/TRBV6-3 TGTGCCAGCAGTTACTTTGCAGATACGCAGTATTTT CASSYFADTQYF
TRBJ1-2 NA NA TRBV12-3/TRBV12-4 TGTGCCAGCAAAGACAGTCTCGGCTATGGCTACACCTTC CASKDSLGYGYTF
TRBJ2-5 NA few TRBV18 TGTGCCAGCTCACCAGGAGGGAGTGGACAAGAGACCCAGTACTTC CASSPGGSGQETQYF
TRBJ2-1 TRBD1 NA TRBV27 TGTGCCAGCAGTTGGGGACAGGGGACCAATGAGCAGTTCTTC CASSWGQGTNEQFF
TRBJ1-5 TRBD1 many TRBV29-1 TGCAGCATCCTGACAGGGGGTATAGGTCAGCCCCAGCATTTT CSILTGGIGQPQHF
TRBJ2-1 TRBD2 many TRBV7-2 TGTGCCAGCAGCCGGACTAGCGGGGGGCTTTCCTACAATGAGCAGTTCTTC CASSRTSGGLSYNEQFF
TRBJ2-5 NA many TRBV27 TGTGCCAGCGGCAGAGTAGAGACCCAGTACTTC CASGRVETQYF
TRBJ2-3 TRBD2 NA TRBV5-1 TGCGCCAGCAGCCAATGGACTAGCGGGGACGTCGGCACAGATACGCAGTATTTT CASSQWTSGDVGTDTQYF
TRBJ1-1 NA few TRBV12-3/TRBV12-4 TGTGCCAGCAGTTTTACGGCAAAAGGCACTGAAGCTTTCTTT CASSFTAKGTEAFF
TRBJ2-1 NA few TRBV7-6 TGTGCCAGCGGCAGGGGGGTAGGGCAATACAATGAGCAGTTCTTC CASGRGVGQYNEQFF
TRBJ1-1 NA few TRBV4-1 TGCGCCAGCAGCCAAGTCGTGCCCGCGGTCACTGAAGCTTTCTTT CASSQVVPAVTEAFF
TRBJ1-4 TRBD1 NA TRBV6-6 TGTGCCAGCAGTGACCCGGGACAGACTAATGAAAAACTGTTTTTT CASSDPGQTNEKLFF
TRBJ1-1 TRBD1 many TRBV20-1 TGCAGTGCCATCGGACAGGCGAACACTGAAGCTTTCTTT CSAIGQANTEAFF
TRBJ2-7 NA NA TRBV7-2 TGTGCCAGCAGCTTAGGGGGGGCGTCCTCCTACGAGCAGTACTTC CASSLGGASSYEQYF
TRBJ1-1 NA many TRBV7-2 TGTGCCAGCAGCCGGAGAAAAGCTGAAGCTTTCTTT CASSRRKAEAFF